This TCR beta chain came from a study of shared clonotypes between healthy human individuals. Notes on this clone: The antigen remains undetermined.

CD45RO-negative, CCR7-selected cells formed the naive CD8 fraction, which excluded terminally differentiated effector memory CD45RA+ cells. General observations from the study: Some naive CD4 clonotypes, approximately 4.5%, turned up in common across four donors.

The germline V gene encodes CDR1 MGHRA and CDR2 YSYEKL. V was shortened by 4 bases and J by 2 bases, with 9 bases between the two germline ends. The CDR3 totals 14 residues. Here immunoSEQ multiplex PCR was the method, and the copy in TCRdb shows in-frame clones only, minus some. Here the sample spans about 2.1 million clones, around 95% being singletons. J is TRBJ2-1 and V is TRBV4-1; no clear D gene. This TCR was recovered from a young man in good health. Some clones in this sample may be carry-over from other donors' samples. Sequenced: naive CD8+ T cells from PBMCs. CDR3 protein: CASSRLGTYNEQFF. CDR3 DNA: TGCGCCAGCAGCCGCTTAGGGACCTACAATGAGCAGTTCTTC.